Detailed here is one TCR beta chain. The sample originates from a study of blood T cell repertoires in COVID-19. Study at large: From the United States, Italy and Spain came samples of acute and convalescent COVID-19. PBMCs, B-cell-depleted T cells, or T cells were the source of the cDNA or gDNA that made up the material.

In the original processing: Reference gene primer amplification gave estimated nucleated cell counts. The assay was immunoSEQ multiplex PCR, and TCRdb's table has in-frame clones only and misses some. The V and J calls and clone size come from that table; D and trimming were worked out from the DNA. The sample lists roughly 320,000 clones, 89% seen once, with 1.5% to 2% in the top ten. CDR3 length equals 14 residues. Germline V CDR1 and CDR2: LNHDA, SQIVND (reference sequence). Trimming cost V 5 bases and J 3 bases; bases outside gene matches: 4. While infection was still active, Seattle patients were enrolled and then followed longitudinally.

This TCR was sampled from a woman in her thirties with COVID-19, enrolled during active disease. This chain joins TRBV19 and TRBJ1-2; 9 bases agree with TRBD1. The sequenced material came from peripheral blood. In DNA, the CDR3 is TGTGCCAGTAGTTCACAGGGGGCAGACTATGGCTACACCTTC. Encoded protein: CASSSQGADYGYTF. Full variable domain (missing parts from reference TRBV19 and TRBJ1-2): DGGITQSPKYLFRKEGQNVTLSCEQNLNHDAMYWYRQDPGQGLRLIYYSQIVNDFQKGDIAEGYSVSREKKESFPLTVTSAQKNPTAFYLCASSSQGADYGYTFGSGTRLTVV.